Shown below are 24 T cell receptor beta chains from a single sample sequenced in a study of blood T cell repertoires in COVID-19. Libraries were prepared by immunoSEQ multiplex PCR; TCRdb keeps only in-frame clonotypes and omits some of them. The data contain approximately 110,000 clones, 81% of them singletons. The material sequenced was peripheral blood. Receptor source: a woman in her 70s with acute or convalescent COVID-19.

The chain employs TRBV24-1 and TRBJ2-1, with D perhaps TRBD2 (5 bases). The CDR3 contains 15 residues. V lost 6 bases, J lost 5 bases, and 16 bases lay in between. The germline CDR1 and CDR2 sequences are KGHDR and SFDVKD. The CDR3 is CATSSGPLINNEQFF. CDR3 in DNA: TGTGCCACCAGTAGCGGCCCCCTTATTAACAATGAGCAGTTCTTC.

V usage is TRBV11-3 and J usage is TRBJ2-3, with D possibly TRBD2 on 5 matching bases. The germline V gene encodes CDR1 SGHNT and CDR2 YENEEA. With 1 base removed from V and 3 bases from J, the gap between germline ends came to 11 bases. The CDR3 length is 15 residues. CDR3 protein: CASSLGGVRTDTQYF. For the CDR3, the DNA is TGTGCCAGCAGCTTAGGGGGAGTTAGAACAGATACGCAGTATTTT.

The chain carries TRBV24-1 and TRBJ1-2, with 8 bases aligning to TRBD1. CDR1 is KGHDR and CDR2 is SFDVKD in the germline V gene. V shed 4 bases and J 5 bases; nucleotides not matched to a gene: 11. This CDR3 contains 16 residues. The CDR3 spells CATSEGTGNPLYGYTF. CDR3 nucleotide sequence: TGTGCCACCAGTGAAGGGACAGGCAACCCATTATATGGCTACACCTTC.

This chain connects TRBV19 to TRBJ1-4; 8 positions agree with TRBD1. The germline V gene encodes CDR1 LNHDA and CDR2 SQIVND (reference sequence). J gave up 8 bases and V 6 bases, and 11 bases lay outside the gene matches. CDR3 length: 15 amino acids. This CDR3 reads CASRTTGGEGEKLFF. CDR3 nucleotide sequence: TGTGCCAGTAGGACCACAGGGGGGGAAGGAGAAAAACTGTTTTTT.

The chain employs TRBV10-3 and TRBJ1-2, with TRBD1 identical over 8 bases. This CDR3 has 15 residues. In germline, CDR1 is ENHRY, CDR2 SYGVKD. V lost 2 bases, J lost 2 bases, and 4 bases stayed unmatched. CDR3 sequence (DNA): TGTGCCATCAGTGAGATCGGACAGGGCAACTATGGCTACACCTTC. Its protein product is CAISEIGQGNYGYTF.

The rearrangement joins TRBV10-3 to TRBJ1-3; 7 nucleotides agree with TRBD1. Germline CDR1 ENHRY, CDR2 SYGVKD. The CDR3 has 16 amino acids. The V segment lost 2 bases and the J segment 0 bases; nucleotides outside the gene matches: 4. This CDR3 is CAISEQTGDSGNTIYF. The CDR3 nucleotides read TGTGCCATCAGTGAGCAAACAGGGGACTCTGGAAACACCATATATTTT.

The chain employs TRBV19 and TRBJ1-5, with a tentative D call TRBD1 (6 bases). V lost 10 bases to trimming and J lost 3 bases, with 10 bases between them. CDR1 and CDR2 from the germline V gene are LNHDA and SQIVND (reference sequence). CDR3 length: 12 amino acids. The CDR3 nucleotides are TGTGCCACCACAGGGCTCAATCAGCCCCAGCATTTT. The encoded protein is CATTGLNQPQHF.

The chain joins TRBV18 to TRBJ2-1; D perhaps matches TRBD1 (6 bases). V lost 0 bases, J lost 10 bases, and 10 bases lay in between. The germline V gene encodes CDR1 KGHSH and CDR2 LQKENI. The CDR3 runs to 13 residues. This chain's CDR3 is CASSPPGHSEQFF. The CDR3 DNA follows: TGTGCCAGCTCACCACCGGGACATTCCGAGCAGTTCTTC.

The rearrangement joins TRBV11-2 to TRBJ1-3; D gene unclear. Looked up from germline, CDR1 is SGHAT and CDR2 is FQNNGV. Trimming took 1 base from V and 4 from J, leaving 8 bases between them. This CDR3 comprises 14 residues. The DNA of the CDR3 is TGTGCCAGCAGCTTAGGAGGGCTCGGAAACACCATATATTTT. This encodes CASSLGGLGNTIYF. The full variable domain, completed using reference TRBV11-2 and TRBJ1-3, is EAGVAQSPRYKIIEKRQSVAFWCNPISGHATLYWYQQILGQGPKLLIQFQNNGVVDDSQLPKDRFSAERLKGVDSTLKIQPAKLEDSAVYLCASSLGGLGNTIYFGEGSWLTVV.

The chain employs TRBV18 and TRBJ1-6, with a weak D call TRBD1 (5 bases). This CDR3 region has 13 residues. From germline, CDR1 is KGHSH and CDR2 LQKENI. V was cut by 3 bases and J by 10 bases, with 10 bases left in between. In DNA form, the CDR3 reads TGTGCCAGCTCACCGGGGACTTCCTCACCCCTCCACTTT. Translation: CASSPGTSSPLHF. Full variable domain (rest looked up from reference TRBV18 and TRBJ1-6): NAGVMQNPRHLVRRRGQEARLRCSPMKGHSHVYWYRQLPEEGLKFMVYLQKENIIDESGMPKERFSAEFPKEGPSILRIQQVVRGDSAAYFCASSPGTSSPLHFGNGTRLTVT.

J is TRBJ1-1 and V is TRBV19; perhaps TRBD1 as D (5 bases). V shed 5 bases and J shed 1 base, with 17 bases lying between them. Per germline, CDR1 LNHDA and CDR2 SQIVND (reference sequence). The length of the CDR3 is 16 residues. DNA of the CDR3: TGTGCCAGTAGTGCCAGGGCGAGGCCAACGAACACTGAAGCTTTCTTT. Translated: CASSARARPTNTEAFF.

The V and J genes are TRBV6-1 and TRBJ1-5; D ambiguous. Deletions cut 2 bases from V and 0 bases from J, with 2 bases between. The CDR3 extends over 13 amino acids. Looked up from germline, CDR1 is MNHNS and CDR2 is SASEGT. The chain's CDR3 is CASSEYSNQPQHF. The CDR3 DNA reads as TGTGCCAGCAGTGAATATAGCAATCAGCCCCAGCATTTT.

V gene TRBV19 combines with J gene TRBJ2-1; D perhaps matches TRBD2 (5 bases). This CDR3 region has 15 residues. Trimming stripped 3 bases from V and 2 bases from J, with 11 bases between. CDR1 and CDR2 (germline): LNHDA, SQIVND (reference sequence). In DNA form, the CDR3 reads TGTGCCAGTAGTATTTCGGGATTTGCCTACAATGAGCAGTTCTTC. This translates into CASSISGFAYNEQFF.

The chain links TRBV11-2 to TRBJ2-5, with 8 bases identical to TRBD2. CDR1 is SGHAT and CDR2 is FQNNGV in the germline V gene. There are 16 residues in the CDR3. The V and J ends lost 5 bases and 4 bases, in that order; junction bases with no gene match: 12. The CDR3 DNA is TGTGCCAGCAGCACAAATCCGGGACTAGGCGCAGAGACCCAGTACTTC. This gives the protein CASSTNPGLGAETQYF. The complete variable domain, with remaining parts taken from reference TRBV11-2 and TRBJ2-5, reads EAGVAQSPRYKIIEKRQSVAFWCNPISGHATLYWYQQILGQGPKLLIQFQNNGVVDDSQLPKDRFSAERLKGVDSTLKIQPAKLEDSAVYLCASSTNPGLGAETQYFGPGTRLLVL.

V and J are TRBV5-8 and TRBJ2-7; TRBD1 is a possible D gene (5 bases). The CDR3 spans 15 residues. The V and J ends lost 5 bases and 5 bases respectively, with 20 bases between them. From germline, CDR1 is SGHTS and CDR2 YDEGEE. The CDR3 is CASRRAGSNLNEQYF. In nucleotides, the CDR3 is TGTGCCAGCAGGCGAGCAGGGTCTAATCTTAACGAGCAGTACTTC.

The chain employs TRBV6-5 and TRBJ2-1, with D possibly being TRBD1 (6 bases). The V gene lost 0 bases and the J gene lost 7 bases, with 10 bases spanning the gap. The CDR3 sequence is 14 residues long. In germline, CDR1 is MNHEY, CDR2 SVGAGI. CDR3: CASSYSAGENEQFF. CDR3 DNA sequence: TGTGCCAGCAGTTACTCGGCAGGGGAGAATGAGCAGTTCTTC.

The V call is TRBV5-1, the J call TRBJ2-2; perhaps TRBD1 as D (6 bases). The CDR3 loop spans 14 amino acids. V was clipped by 2 bases and J by 7 bases, with 12 bases between them. Germline CDR1 is SGHRS and CDR2 is YFSETQ. The CDR3 DNA follows: TGCGCCAGCAGCTTAGGGGGACAAGGCGGGGAGCTGTTTTTT. Its translation is CASSLGGQGGELFF. The full variable domain, with the rest looked up from reference TRBV5-1 and TRBJ2-2, is KAGVTQTPRYLIKTRGQQVTLSCSPISGHRSVSWYQQTPGQGLQFLFEYFSETQRNKGNFPGRFSGRQFSNSRSEMNVSTLELGDSALYLCASSLGGQGGELFFGEGSRLTVL.

The chain is built from TRBV18 and TRBJ1-4; D is ambiguous. V lost 2 bases and J 5 bases, leaving 9 bases between the germline ends. This CDR3 is 14 amino acids long. CDR1 KGHSH and CDR2 LQKENI come from the germline V gene. The CDR3: CASSPEQLNEKLFF. CDR3 bases: TGTGCCAGCTCACCAGAACAGTTGAATGAAAAACTGTTTTTT.

V is TRBV7-6 and J is TRBJ1-1, with 7 positions matching TRBD1. The CDR3 has 18 residues. The J segment lost 3 bases and the V segment lost 1 base, leaving 14 bases of the junction unmatched. Per the germline V gene, CDR1 is SGHVS and CDR2 is FNYEAQ. The CDR3, as DNA: TGTGCCAGCAGCTTAGTACGGCCCTCCACAGGGGTGCACACTGAAGCTTTCTTT. It translates to CASSLVRPSTGVHTEAFF.

The rearrangement joins TRBV28 to TRBJ2-2; D is ambiguous. V dropped 5 bases and J dropped 4 bases, with 8 bases sitting between them. CDR3 length: 13 residues. Germline CDR1 reads MDHEN; CDR2 reads SYDVKM. This CDR3 reads CASSPPSTGELFF. CDR3 DNA: TGTGCCAGCAGTCCCCCGAGCACCGGGGAGCTGTTTTTT.

The chain joins TRBV29-1 to TRBJ2-5; 8 bases line up with TRBD1. Germline CDR1 SQVTM, CDR2 ANQGSEA. This CDR3 is 15 amino acids long. V gave up 4 bases and J gave up 1 base; unmatched junction bases: 8. The CDR3 DNA reads TGCAGCGTTGCCCCTGGACAGGGACGCCAAGAGACCCAGTACTTC. It is translated as CSVAPGQGRQETQYF.

This clone occurred a few times. The rearrangement joins TRBV5-1 to TRBJ2-3; TRBD2 might be the D (5 bases). V was cut by 2 bases and J by 3 bases, with 10 bases left in between. Germline V gene sequence: CDR1 SGHRS, CDR2 YFSETQ. CDR3 length: 14 amino acids. CDR3 nucleotide sequence: TGCGCCAGCAGCTTTTTAGGGAGTACAGATACGCAGTATTTT. Amino acid sequence: CASSFLGSTDTQYF.

This rearrangement joins TRBV27 to TRBJ1-1; 9 nucleotides agree with TRBD1. V was clipped by 4 bases and J by 1 base; unmatched bases: 1. This CDR3 comprises 14 residues. The germline V gene has CDR1 MNHEY and CDR2 SMNVEV (reference sequence). CDR3 sequence: CASSWGQGNTEAFF. The CDR3 DNA reads TGTGCCAGCAGTTGGGGACAGGGGAACACTGAAGCTTTCTTT.

This clone was observed a handful of times. The J gene is TRBJ1-5, the V gene TRBV12-3 or TRBV12-4, with D unclear. This CDR3 has 12 amino acids. V lost 5 bases to trimming and J lost 9 bases, with 11 bases between them. The DNA for the CDR3 is TGTGCCAGCAGTCCCCGAAGCGGGCCCCAGCATTTT. Translation: CASSPRSGPQHF.